The 29 T cell receptor beta chains below were found in one sample sequenced in a study of blood T cell repertoires in COVID-19. Using immunoSEQ multiplex PCR, the repertoire was profiled, and TCRdb retains in-frame clones only, with some absent. This table holds 35,000 to 55,000 clones, roughly 90% found once. Sequenced material: peripheral blood. The receptors come from a human donor in a cohort sampled during active COVID-19.

This chain joins TRBV27 and TRBJ1-1, with D possibly matching TRBD1 (6 bases). The CDR3 consists of 14 residues. CDR1 and CDR2 (germline): MNHEY, SMNVEV (reference sequence). The ends were cut back, 5 bases at V and 1 base at J, with 11 bases in the middle. As DNA, the CDR3 is TGTGCCAGCAGTCCGGGGACAACGAACACTGAAGCTTTCTTT. Translation: CASSPGTTNTEAFF.

J is TRBJ1-5 and V is TRBV7-2; tentatively, D is TRBD1 (6 bases). With 5 bases removed from V and 4 bases from J, the gap between germline ends came to 9 bases. The CDR3 sequence is 13 residues long. In germline, CDR1 is SGHTA, CDR2 FQGNSA. The CDR3 reads CASSDRTNQPQHF. The CDR3 DNA reads TGTGCCAGCAGCGACAGGACAAATCAGCCCCAGCATTTT.

V gene TRBV5-4 combines with J gene TRBJ2-1; 13 positions match TRBD2. Germline V gene sequence: CDR1 SGHNT, CDR2 YYREEE (reference sequence). The CDR3 loop spans 16 amino acids. The V and J ends lost 4 bases and 8 bases, in that order; junction bases with no gene match: 9. The CDR3 protein is CASSPRTSGSLYEQFF. For the CDR3, the DNA is TGTGCCAGCAGCCCCAGGACTAGCGGGAGTCTTTATGAGCAGTTCTTC. The variable domain in full, with the rest retrieved from reference TRBV5-4 and TRBJ2-1, is ETGVTQSPTHLIKTRGQQVTLRCSSQSGHNTVSWYQQALGQGPQFIFQYYREEENGRGNFPPRFSGLQFPNYSSELNVNALELDDSALYLCASSPRTSGSLYEQFFGPGTRLTVL.

This clone occurred a few times. The chain combines TRBV4-3 with TRBJ2-2; the match to TRBD1 covers 10 bases. This CDR3 contains 16 residues. In germline, CDR1 is LGHNA, CDR2 YSLEER. Trimming removed 1 base from V and 6 bases from J; junction bases left unmatched: 5. The DNA of the CDR3 is TGCGCCAGCAGCCAAGGACAGGGGGCGGTGGCCGGGGAGCTGTTTTTT. Translation: CASSQGQGAVAGELFF.

The chain combines TRBV4-3 with TRBJ1-1; tentative D call: TRBD1 (6 bases). Between the trimmed V and J ends, which lost 3 bases and 1 base, there was a span of 9 bases. The CDR3 length is 14 residues. Germline assignment: CDR1 LGHNA and CDR2 YSLEER. The CDR3 loop is CASSQTRGNTEAFF. The CDR3 DNA sequence: TGCGCCAGCAGCCAGACCAGGGGGAACACTGAAGCTTTCTTT.

The chain is built from TRBV11-2 and TRBJ2-7, with D possibly matching TRBD2 (5 bases). Germline values: CDR1 SGHAT, CDR2 FQNNGV. The CDR3 has 16 amino acids. The ends were cut back, 1 base at V and 0 bases at J, with 13 bases in the middle. DNA for the CDR3: TGTGCCAGCAGCTTAGGGTCGTGGCGGGTCTCCTACGAGCAGTACTTC. This gives the protein CASSLGSWRVSYEQYF.

The V and J genes are TRBV18 and TRBJ2-2; D uncertain. This CDR3 is built from 15 residues. Per the germline V gene, CDR1 is KGHSH and CDR2 is LQKENI. V was clipped by 4 bases and J by 0 bases, with 9 bases between them. The CDR3 reads CASSRAGTNTGELFF. CDR3 sequence (DNA): TGTGCCAGCTCACGGGCAGGAACGAACACCGGGGAGCTGTTTTTT.

The genes are TRBV28 and TRBJ2-7, with TRBD1 matching over 10 bases. With V trimmed by 5 bases and J by 2 bases, 6 bases remained unmatched. This CDR3 is 15 amino acids long. Germline lookup yields CDR1 MDHEN and CDR2 SYDVKM. Here the CDR3 reads CASSDRGRTAYEQYF. CDR3 coding DNA: TGTGCCAGCAGTGACAGGGGGCGAACCGCCTACGAGCAGTACTTC.

This clone came up a few times. V is TRBV27 and J is TRBJ2-7; 8 positions match TRBD2. After removal of 6 bases from V and 0 bases from J, the junction contained 7 bases not matched to a gene. CDR3 length equals 15 residues. Germline V CDR1 and CDR2: MNHEY, SMNVEV (reference sequence). The CDR3, as DNA: TGTGCCAGCAGCACTAGCGGACGAAGCTCCTACGAGCAGTACTTC. It translates to CASSTSGRSSYEQYF.

This chain joins TRBV7-3 and TRBJ1-2, with 11 nucleotides matching TRBD1. The CDR3 is 15 amino acids. With V trimmed by 3 bases and J by 0 bases, 0 bases remained unmatched. Germline assignment: CDR1 SGHTA and CDR2 FQGTGA. Written as DNA, the CDR3 is TGTGCCAGCAGCTTGGGACAGGGGGCTAACTATGGCTACACCTTC. Encoded protein: CASSLGQGANYGYTF. The full variable domain, its missing parts supplied by reference TRBV7-3 and TRBJ1-2, is GAGVSQTPSNKVTEKGKYVELRCDPISGHTALYWYRQSLGQGPEFLIYFQGTGAADDSGLPNDRFFAVRPEGSVSTLKIQRTERGDSAVYLCASSLGQGANYGYTFGSGTRLTVV.

The J gene is TRBJ2-5, the V gene TRBV9, with D possibly TRBD1 on 5 matching bases. Trimming pared 2 bases from V and 3 bases from J, leaving 14 bases between. The CDR3 covers 15 residues. In germline, CDR1 is SGDLS, CDR2 YYNGEE. The DNA of the CDR3 is TGTGCCAGCAGCGTGGCAGGGCGATTCGAAGAGACCCAGTACTTC. It specifies CASSVAGRFEETQYF.

V and J are TRBV7-6 and TRBJ1-2; D is possibly TRBD1 (6 bases). The CDR3 contains 15 residues. CDR1 is SGHVS, CDR2 FNYEAQ, per germline. The ends were cut back, 5 bases at V and 2 bases at J, with 15 bases in the middle. CDR3 in amino acids: CASSPGGQINYGYTF. In nucleotides, the CDR3 is TGTGCCAGCAGCCCCGGCGGACAGATCAACTATGGCTACACCTTC.

The table lists this clone with a few counts. The chain couples TRBV4-3 to TRBJ2-7; 11 bases line up with TRBD1. V lost 0 bases and J lost 6; bases outside the gene matches: 7. This CDR3 comprises 16 residues. CDR1 and CDR2 from the germline V gene are LGHNA and YSLEER. CDR3 loop: CASSQDVGTGGSEQYF. CDR3 sequence (DNA): TGCGCCAGCAGCCAAGACGTCGGGACAGGGGGGAGCGAGCAGTACTTC.

V usage is TRBV5-1 and J usage is TRBJ1-5, with 10 nucleotides matching TRBD1. This CDR3 has 14 residues. Per the germline V gene, CDR1 is SGHRS and CDR2 is YFSETQ. With V trimmed by 3 bases and J by 4 bases, 1 base remained unmatched. CDR3 DNA: TGCGCCAGCAGCTGGGGACAGGGGAATCAGCCCCAGCATTTT. This translates into CASSWGQGNQPQHF.

This chain links TRBV3-1 (or the pseudogene TRBV3-2) with TRBJ2-3; 11 nucleotides agree with TRBD1. J gave up 3 bases and V 4 bases, and 12 bases lay outside the gene matches. The CDR3 loop spans 18 amino acids. The germline gives CDR1 LGHDT, CDR2 YNNKEL (reference sequence). Here the CDR3 DNA reads TGTGCCAGCAGCCCTTCGGACAGGGGGCTTTATGGTACAGATACGCAGTATTTT. This translates into CASSPSDRGLYGTDTQYF.

This clone was observed a handful of times. The chain is built from TRBV7-9 and TRBJ1-2, with D uncertain. Per the germline V gene, CDR1 is SEHNR and CDR2 is FQNEAQ (reference sequence). Between the trimmed V and J ends, which lost 3 bases and 7 bases, there was a span of 12 bases. The CDR3 is 13 residues long. The CDR3 protein is CASSFLSGLGYTF. The CDR3 nucleotides read TGTGCCAGCAGCTTCCTTAGTGGACTTGGCTACACCTTC.

This clone was observed a single time. V is TRBV3-1 (or the pseudogene TRBV3-2) and J is TRBJ2-7; D is undetermined. Trimming left V 3 bases short and J 4 bases short, with 10 bases between. Germline lookup yields CDR1 LGHDT and CDR2 YNNKEL (reference sequence). The CDR3 is 13 amino acids. CDR3 in DNA: TGTGCCAGCAGCCAGGCTCTAGGTTACGAGCAGTACTTC. Translation gives CASSQALGYEQYF.

The chain carries TRBV19 and TRBJ1-5, with D perhaps matching TRBD1 (5 bases). CDR3 length: 15 residues. Between the trimmed V and J ends, which lost 7 bases and 0 bases, there was a span of 13 bases. From germline, CDR1 is LNHDA and CDR2 SQIVND (reference sequence). CDR3 region: CASKSRQNSNQPQHF. The CDR3 DNA is TGTGCCAGTAAAAGTCGACAGAATAGCAATCAGCCCCAGCATTTT.

The DNA for the CDR3 is TGTGCCAGCAGTTACGACGGGACAGCTTATAGCAATCAGCCCCAGCATTTT. Its protein is CASSYDGTAYSNQPQHF. The chain couples TRBV6-2 or TRBV6-3 to TRBJ1-5; 7 nucleotides agree with TRBD1. CDR1 and CDR2 (germline): MNHEY, SVGEGT. There are 17 residues in the CDR3. V trimming: 2 bases; J trimming: 0 bases; junction bases outside the gene matches: 7.

V and J are TRBV11-2 and TRBJ2-7; D is perhaps TRBD1 (6 bases). CDR3 length: 16 amino acids. The germline gives CDR1 SGHAT, CDR2 FQNNGV. The V end lost 5 bases, the J end lost 7 bases, and 24 bases lay between the germline ends. For the CDR3, the DNA is TGTGCCAGCAGCCCAACCAGACAGGAGCGACAAGAAGAGCAGTACTTC. It yields the protein CASSPTRQERQEEQYF.

This chain links TRBV2 with TRBJ1-2; 9 nucleotides match TRBD1. J gave up 8 bases and V 7 bases, and 5 bases lay outside the gene matches. This CDR3 has 12 amino acids. Germline-derived CDR1 and CDR2 are SNHLY and FYNNEI. The CDR3 bases are TGTGCCAGCACACGGGACAGGGACGGCTACACCTTC. It yields the protein CASTRDRDGYTF.

In the case of this clone: One junction end does not reproduce the germline sequence, and a read error may be involved. The J gene is TRBJ1-6, the V gene TRBV14; D gene unclear. CDR3 size: 15 residues. Germline V CDR1 and CDR2: SGHDN, FVKESK. The CDR3 here is CATSRSRGENSPLHF. The CDR3 region has the DNA TGTGCCACCAGCAGGTCCCGGGGAGAAAATTCACCCCTCCACTTT.

The V and J genes are TRBV7-6 and TRBJ2-1, with D uncertain. V lost 5 bases to trimming and J lost 3 bases, with 20 bases between them. This CDR3 has 17 amino acids. In germline, CDR1 is SGHVS, CDR2 FNYEAQ. The CDR3 nucleotides read TGTGCCAGCAGCCCGCCCCTGAATAGCAGCCACTACAATGAGCAGTTCTTC. Translating gives CASSPPLNSSHYNEQFF.

The chain carries TRBV29-1 and TRBJ1-2; tentatively, D is TRBD1 (5 bases). The germline CDR1 and CDR2 sequences are SQVTM and ANQGSEA. The V end was cut by 6 bases, the J end by 3 bases, with 17 bases between. This CDR3 contains 14 residues. This CDR3 reads CSVTGGSVDYGYTF. The CDR3 nucleotides are TGCAGCGTGACGGGGGGGAGTGTCGACTATGGCTACACCTTC.

The chain combines TRBV27 with TRBJ1-6; D not certain. Germline V gene lookup returns CDR1 MNHEY and CDR2 SMNVEV (reference sequence). V shed 6 bases and J shed 9 bases, with 12 bases lying between them. This CDR3 has 13 amino acids. CDR3 in amino acids: CASRTAGSSPLHF. The CDR3 nucleotides read TGTGCCAGCAGAACCGCCGGGAGTTCACCCCTCCACTTT.

The chain combines TRBV19 with TRBJ1-6, with 7 nucleotides matching TRBD1. CDR1 is LNHDA and CDR2 is SQIVND in the germline V gene (reference sequence). The V and J ends lost 7 bases and 2 bases, in that order; junction bases with no gene match: 5. This CDR3 contains 15 residues. Here the CDR3 DNA reads TGTGCCAGTAATCGACAGGGAACCTATAATTCACCCCTCCACTTT. Its translation is CASNRQGTYNSPLHF.

The V call is TRBV6-5, the J call TRBJ1-2, with 9 bases that match TRBD1. V lost 6 bases and J lost 2; bases outside the gene matches: 7. Germline CDR1 MNHEY, CDR2 SVGAGI. The CDR3 is 15 amino acids. CDR3 in DNA: TGTGCCAGCAGGGGTCGAGGACAGGGGAACTATGGCTACACCTTC. Translated, it gives CASRGRGQGNYGYTF.

This chain connects TRBV7-9 to TRBJ1-1; D ambiguous. Looked up from germline, CDR1 is SEHNR and CDR2 is FQNEAQ (reference sequence). Trimming removed 4 bases from V and 2 bases from J, with 8 bases in between. CDR3 length: 13 amino acids. CDR3: CASSYEANTEAFF. In DNA form, the CDR3 reads TGTGCCAGCAGCTACGAAGCTAACACTGAAGCTTTCTTT.

The chain recombines TRBV6-5 with TRBJ2-2, with 11 bases that match TRBD1. Germline V gene lookup returns CDR1 MNHEY and CDR2 SVGAGI. The CDR3 loop spans 14 amino acids. The trim removed 8 bases at V and 4 bases at J, leaving 3 bases unmatched. The DNA for the CDR3 is TGTGCCAGCGCCGGGACAGGGGGCACCGGGGAGCTGTTTTTT. Translation gives CASAGTGGTGELFF.